One sample yielded the 6 T cell receptor beta chains listed below, sequenced in a study of T cells in localized non-small cell lung cancer. Profiled with immunoSEQ multiplex PCR; TCRdb holds only in-frame clones, not every one. This table has about 22,000 clones, 80% to 90% appearing once. This material consisted of PBMCs, taken before any cancer treatment. These receptors originate from a man between 40 and 70 years old with stage II squamous cell lung carcinoma.

The chain joins TRBV29-1 to TRBJ2-7, with 9 bases lining up with TRBD2. CDR1 is SQVTM, CDR2 ANQGSEA, per germline. Trimming at V came to 5 bases and at J to 2 bases, leaving 10 bases not matched to a gene. The CDR3 spans 15 residues. This CDR3 is CSVLFKKRGAYEQYF. The CDR3 region has the DNA TGCAGCGTTCTATTTAAAAAGCGGGGGGCCTACGAGCAGTACTTC.

The chain joins TRBV7-9 to TRBJ1-1; TRBD1 is a possible D gene (5 bases). V was trimmed by 11 bases and J by 1 base, leaving 14 bases between them. The CDR3 runs to 13 residues. CDR1 is SEHNR, CDR2 FQNEAQ, per germline (reference sequence). CDR3 sequence: CAGGLQPNTEAFF. In DNA, the CDR3 is TGTGCCGGGGGACTACAGCCGAACACTGAAGCTTTCTTT.

This rearrangement joins TRBV15 to TRBJ1-3; D is unclear. Germline CDR1 and CDR2: LNHNV and YYDKDF (reference sequence). This CDR3 is 10 amino acids long. Trimming pared 5 bases from V and 7 bases from J, leaving 3 bases between. Here the CDR3 DNA reads TGTGCCACCAGCTGGAACACCATATATTTT. Protein product: CATSWNTIYF.

The rearrangement joins TRBV7-2 to TRBJ2-1; no clear D gene. The V end was cut by 1 base, the J end by 7 bases, with 11 bases between. Germline V lookup: CDR1 SGHTA, CDR2 FQGNSA. There are 14 residues in the CDR3. CDR3 nucleotide sequence: TGTGCCAGCAGCTTAGTAGTAGGTTGGAATGAGCAGTTCTTC. Translated: CASSLVVGWNEQFF.

This chain connects TRBV10-2 to TRBJ2-7, with D maybe TRBD1 (6 bases). V gave up 2 bases and J gave up 10 bases, with 15 bases separating them. The CDR3 covers 13 residues. CDR1 and CDR2 (germline): WSHSY, SAAADI. The DNA for the CDR3 is TGCGCCAGCAGTGAGCCCTTACAGGGACCCCAGTACTTC. It is translated as CASSEPLQGPQYF.

The V call is TRBV19, the J call TRBJ2-7; no definite D call. The germline V gene encodes CDR1 LNHDA and CDR2 SQIVND (reference sequence). This CDR3 is 14 amino acids long. V lost 6 bases to trimming and J lost 2 bases, with 14 bases between them. In DNA, the CDR3 is TGTGCCAGTAGAGATTCCGATGGGGCCTACGAGCAGTACTTC. Translating it yields CASRDSDGAYEQYF. Supplemented by reference TRBV19 and TRBJ2-7, the full variable domain reads DGGITQSPKYLFRKEGQNVTLSCEQNLNHDAMYWYRQDPGQGLRLIYYSQIVNDFQKGDIAEGYSVSREKKESFPLTVTSAQKNPTAFYLCASRDSDGAYEQYFGPGTRLTVT.